Listed below are T cell receptor beta chains from one sample, sequenced in a study of HIV-infected children after antiretroviral therapy interruption. TCRdb re-analysed the 3' RACE reads in MiXCR, keeping a single row per CDR3 protein. The repertoire holds about 46,000 distinct CDR3 sequences, 3.5% to 5% seen once, with 0.7% in the top ten. Source: CD45RA+ CD4+ T cells from PBMCs, pooled from several time points, taken from a donor given antiretroviral therapy, either interrupted or continuous. Receptors were obtained from a pool of human donors with HIV. Each CDR3 is given with its conserved first and last residue. The order of the fields is J gene, clone size, V gene, CDR3 length, D gene, CDR3 protein, CDR3 DNA. D genes are given only for firm matches. Clone size, where shown, is once, few, many, or a class for clones that have expanded.

j_call: TRBJ1-1; clone_size: many; v_call: TRBV29-1; cdr3_length: 12; d_call: NA; cdr3_aa: CSAGTDPTEAFF; cdr3_nt: TGCAGCGCTGGGACGGATCCCACTGAAGCTTTCTTT
j_call: TRBJ2-1; clone_size: NA; v_call: TRBV11-2; cdr3_length: 18; d_call: NA; cdr3_aa: CASKDQGSRQSSYNEQFF; cdr3_nt: TGTGCCAGCAAAGATCAAGGTTCTCGACAGAGCTCCTACAATGAGCAGTTCTTC
j_call: TRBJ2-1; clone_size: many; v_call: TRBV5-1; cdr3_length: 17; d_call: TRBD2; cdr3_aa: CASSLLFLAGKDNEQFF; cdr3_nt: TGCGCCAGCAGCTTGCTTTTCTTAGCGGGGAAAGATAATGAGCAGTTCTTC
j_call: TRBJ2-7; clone_size: NA; v_call: TRBV6-2/TRBV6-3; cdr3_length: 13; d_call: TRBD1; cdr3_aa: CASRQGPIYEQYF; cdr3_nt: TGTGCCAGCCGACAGGGGCCCATCTACGAGCAGTACTTC
j_call: TRBJ2-3; clone_size: many; v_call: TRBV9; cdr3_length: 14; d_call: NA; cdr3_aa: CASSVRGSTDTQYF; cdr3_nt: TGTGCCAGCAGCGTCCGGGGTAGCACAGATACGCAGTATTTT
j_call: TRBJ2-2; clone_size: many; v_call: TRBV4-2; cdr3_length: 17; d_call: NA; cdr3_aa: CASSQGAGLDNTGELFF; cdr3_nt: TGTGCCAGCAGCCAGGGAGCGGGCCTGGACAACACCGGGGAGCTGTTTTTT
j_call: TRBJ1-5; clone_size: many; v_call: TRBV10-3; cdr3_length: 16; d_call: NA; cdr3_aa: CAISETGKYSNQPQHF; cdr3_nt: TGTGCCATCAGTGAAACAGGGAAGTATAGCAATCAGCCCCAGCATTTT
j_call: TRBJ2-1; clone_size: medium-sized; v_call: TRBV7-2; cdr3_length: 12; d_call: NA; cdr3_aa: CASSLASDEQFF; cdr3_nt: TGTGCCAGCAGCTTAGCTTCCGATGAGCAGTTCTTC
j_call: TRBJ2-1; clone_size: many; v_call: TRBV10-3; cdr3_length: 16; d_call: TRBD2; cdr3_aa: CAISESGLAVYNEQFF; cdr3_nt: TGTGCCATCAGTGAGTCGGGACTAGCCGTCTACAATGAGCAGTTCTTC
j_call: TRBJ1-2; clone_size: few; v_call: TRBV10-3; cdr3_length: 12; d_call: NA; cdr3_aa: CAISESGVAYTF; cdr3_nt: TGTGCCATCAGTGAGTCGGGGGTTGCCTACACCTTC
j_call: TRBJ1-3; clone_size: medium-sized; v_call: TRBV6-5; cdr3_length: 18; d_call: NA; cdr3_aa: CASSYNRDLTGRGNTIYF; cdr3_nt: TGTGCCAGCAGTTACAACCGAGATTTAACAGGGCGCGGAAACACCATATATTTT
j_call: TRBJ1-1; clone_size: many; v_call: TRBV23-1; cdr3_length: 17; d_call: NA; cdr3_aa: CASSQPIQDSENTEAFF; cdr3_nt: TGCGCCAGCAGTCAGCCGATTCAGGACAGTGAGAACACTGAAGCTTTCTTT
j_call: TRBJ2-5; clone_size: many; v_call: TRBV5-1; cdr3_length: 13; d_call: NA; cdr3_aa: CASRVGAQETQYF; cdr3_nt: TGCGCCAGCAGGGTGGGGGCCCAAGAGACCCAGTACTTC
j_call: TRBJ2-7; clone_size: many; v_call: TRBV11-3; cdr3_length: 16; d_call: TRBD2; cdr3_aa: CASSPPEATGGYEQYF; cdr3_nt: TGTGCCAGCAGCCCCCCCGAGGCTACGGGGGGCTACGAGCAGTACTTC
j_call: TRBJ2-3; clone_size: many; v_call: TRBV19; cdr3_length: 15; d_call: NA; cdr3_aa: CASSNQPQGTDTQYF; cdr3_nt: TGTGCCAGTAGTAACCAGCCCCAAGGCACAGATACGCAGTATTTT
j_call: TRBJ2-3; clone_size: many; v_call: TRBV18; cdr3_length: 14; d_call: TRBD1; cdr3_aa: CASSPDRGADTQYF; cdr3_nt: TGTGCCAGCTCACCGGACAGGGGGGCAGATACGCAGTATTTT
j_call: TRBJ2-7; clone_size: many; v_call: TRBV3-1; cdr3_length: 14; d_call: NA; cdr3_aa: CASSGRSLTYEQYF; cdr3_nt: TGTGCCAGCAGCGGACGGAGCCTGACCTACGAGCAGTACTTC
j_call: TRBJ1-2; clone_size: many; v_call: TRBV6-1; cdr3_length: 14; d_call: NA; cdr3_aa: CASSEDGQIYGYTF; cdr3_nt: TGTGCCAGCAGTGAAGATGGTCAGATCTATGGCTACACCTTC
j_call: TRBJ1-1; clone_size: once; v_call: TRBV29-1; cdr3_length: 13; d_call: NA; cdr3_aa: CSVEVLGSTEAFF; cdr3_nt: TGCAGCGTTGAGGTCCTGGGAAGCACTGAAGCTTTCTTT
j_call: TRBJ2-3; clone_size: many; v_call: TRBV5-1; cdr3_length: 15; d_call: NA; cdr3_aa: CASSLDVGPGDTQYF; cdr3_nt: TGCGCCAGCAGCTTGGACGTGGGGCCCGGGGATACGCAGTATTTT
j_call: TRBJ2-3; clone_size: many; v_call: TRBV29-1; cdr3_length: 13; d_call: NA; cdr3_aa: CSVEGKRTDTQYF; cdr3_nt: TGCAGCGTTGAGGGAAAGCGCACAGATACGCAGTATTTT
j_call: TRBJ2-7; clone_size: many; v_call: TRBV6-1; cdr3_length: 12; d_call: NA; cdr3_aa: CASSEVHWEQYF; cdr3_nt: TGTGCCAGCAGTGAAGTCCACTGGGAGCAGTACTTC
j_call: TRBJ1-1; clone_size: few; v_call: TRBV20-1; cdr3_length: 14; d_call: NA; cdr3_aa: CSATRGSGTTEAFF; cdr3_nt: TGCAGTGCTACCCGGGGATCGGGAACCACTGAAGCTTTCTTT
j_call: TRBJ2-1; clone_size: many; v_call: TRBV28; cdr3_length: 12; d_call: NA; cdr3_aa: CASFSAYNEQFF; cdr3_nt: TGTGCCAGTTTTTCGGCCTACAATGAGCAGTTCTTC
j_call: TRBJ1-2; clone_size: many; v_call: TRBV28; cdr3_length: 13; d_call: NA; cdr3_aa: CASSLMNRYGYTF; cdr3_nt: TGTGCCAGCAGTTTAATGAATAGATATGGCTACACCTTC
j_call: TRBJ1-6; clone_size: few; v_call: TRBV5-1; cdr3_length: 14; d_call: NA; cdr3_aa: CASSLPDYNSPLHF; cdr3_nt: TGCGCCAGCAGCTTGCCAGATTATAATTCACCCCTCCACTTT
j_call: TRBJ2-5; clone_size: medium-sized; v_call: TRBV6-2/TRBV6-3; cdr3_length: 14; d_call: NA; cdr3_aa: CASSYHGQQETQYF; cdr3_nt: TGTGCCAGCAGTTATCACGGACAGCAAGAGACCCAGTACTTC
j_call: TRBJ2-1; clone_size: few; v_call: TRBV7-9; cdr3_length: 14; d_call: TRBD2; cdr3_aa: CASSLGTSGNEQFF; cdr3_nt: TGTGCCAGCAGCTTAGGGACTAGTGGCAACGAGCAGTTCTTC
j_call: TRBJ2-6; clone_size: many; v_call: TRBV20-1; cdr3_length: 16; d_call: TRBD2; cdr3_aa: CSASSSGGLGANVLTF; cdr3_nt: TGCAGTGCTAGCTCTAGCGGGGGGTTAGGGGCCAACGTCCTGACTTTC
j_call: TRBJ2-1; clone_size: many; v_call: TRBV4-1; cdr3_length: 13; d_call: NA; cdr3_aa: CASSQDRRGEQFF; cdr3_nt: TGCGCCAGCAGCCAAGATCGTCGGGGCGAGCAGTTCTTC
j_call: TRBJ2-7; clone_size: many; v_call: TRBV2; cdr3_length: 11; d_call: NA; cdr3_aa: CASNTGTEQYF; cdr3_nt: TGTGCCAGCAATACAGGGACCGAGCAGTACTTC
j_call: TRBJ1-2; clone_size: many; v_call: TRBV4-2; cdr3_length: 11; d_call: NA; cdr3_aa: CASSQDAGYTF; cdr3_nt: TGTGCCAGCAGCCAAGACGCGGGCTACACCTTC
j_call: TRBJ1-1; clone_size: few; v_call: TRBV28; cdr3_length: 11; d_call: NA; cdr3_aa: CASIEGIGAFF; cdr3_nt: TGTGCCAGCATCGAGGGGATCGGAGCTTTCTTT